Below, 27 T cell receptor beta chains from the same sample are listed, as sequenced in a study of monozygotic twins with cystic fibrosis. Produced via immunoSEQ multiplex PCR; TCRdb's table is partial and in-frame only. Here the sample spans approximately 14,000 clones, roughly 85% being singletons. The material sequenced was blood. Receptor source: a boy between 10 and 17 years old with cystic fibrosis.

The gene calls are TRBV28 and TRBJ2-7; TRBD2 is a possible D gene (5 bases). The V end was cut by 3 bases, the J end by 4 bases, with 13 bases between. The CDR3 contains 14 residues. Germline loops: CDR1 MDHEN, CDR2 SYDVKM. CDR3: CASSLAGIGYEQYF. CDR3 nucleotide sequence: TGTGCCAGCAGTTTGGCCGGGATTGGATACGAGCAGTACTTC.

The chain uses TRBV6-1 and TRBJ2-2; 9 positions agree with TRBD2. The junction had 4 bases not matched to a gene; V was cut back by 2 bases and J by 6 bases. The CDR3 spans 15 residues. The germline V gene encodes CDR1 MNHNS and CDR2 SASEGT. CDR3 region: CASSELAGVAGELFF. CDR3 sequence (DNA): TGTGCCAGCAGTGAATTAGCGGGAGTGGCCGGGGAGCTGTTTTTT.

The chain couples TRBV27 to TRBJ2-3; D is unclear. The length of the CDR3 is 15 residues. Trimming removed 0 bases from V and 0 bases from J, with 7 bases in between. Germline-derived CDR1 and CDR2 are MNHEY and SMNVEV (reference sequence). The CDR3 protein is CASSLSGMSTDTQYF. CDR3 nucleotides: TGTGCCAGCAGTTTATCGGGGATGAGCACAGATACGCAGTATTTT.

The chain recombines TRBV6-6 with TRBJ1-5; unclear D gene. Germline-derived CDR1 and CDR2 are MNHNY and SVGAGI (reference sequence). This CDR3 contains 15 residues. V lost 10 bases to trimming and J lost 4 bases, with 20 bases between them. CDR3 region: CATEPRAGRNQPQHF. CDR3 sequence (DNA): TGTGCCACCGAACCCCGGGCCGGAAGGAATCAGCCCCAGCATTTT.

This chain connects TRBV19 to TRBJ1-5, with TRBD1 identical over 8 bases. Germline CDR1 and CDR2: LNHDA and SQIVND (reference sequence). V was pared by 9 bases and J by 6 bases, with 10 bases of the junction left unmatched. CDR3 length: 14 residues. The CDR3 is CASTVGRGPQPQHF. As DNA, the CDR3 is TGTGCCAGCACGGTGGGCAGGGGGCCTCAGCCCCAGCATTTT.

CDR3 coding DNA: TGTGCCATCAGTGAGTCGGAGTATCAGCCCCAGCATTTT. It specifies CAISESEYQPQHF. The J gene is TRBJ1-5, the V gene TRBV10-3, with unresolved D. This CDR3 is 13 amino acids long. The V end lost 0 bases, the J end lost 5 bases, and 5 bases lay between the germline ends. Germline lookup yields CDR1 ENHRY and CDR2 SYGVKD.

The CDR3 is CASSRPAGGTGELFF. The DNA for the CDR3 is TGTGCCAGCAGCCGCCCGGCGGGAGGGACCGGGGAGCTGTTTTTT. The V and J genes are TRBV28 and TRBJ2-2, with TRBD2 identical over 9 bases. CDR1 and CDR2 from the germline V gene are MDHEN and SYDVKM. The V and J ends lost 6 bases and 5 bases, in that order; junction bases with no gene match: 7. This CDR3 is built from 15 residues.

This clone was detected only once. The chain recombines TRBV28 with TRBJ2-7; 10 nucleotides line up with TRBD1. CDR3 length: 15 residues. V was clipped by 3 bases and J by 1 base; unmatched bases: 3. Germline V gives CDR1 MDHEN, CDR2 SYDVKM. CDR3 amino acids: CASSLTGGLSYEQYF. The CDR3 nucleotides read TGTGCCAGCAGTTTGACAGGGGGCTTATCCTACGAGCAGTACTTC.

The chain links TRBV18 to TRBJ1-2; maybe TRBD1 (6 bases). The germline V and J ends were trimmed by 3 bases and 2 bases, with 16 bases remaining between them. Germline assignment: CDR1 KGHSH and CDR2 LQKENI. The CDR3 is 16 amino acids. CDR3 amino acids: CASSPNQGIFNYGYTF. Written as DNA, the CDR3 is TGTGCCAGCTCACCGAATCAGGGGATTTTCAACTATGGCTACACCTTC.

V gene TRBV7-9 combines with J gene TRBJ2-7; the match to TRBD1 covers 7 bases. This CDR3 comprises 13 residues. Germline values: CDR1 SEHNR, CDR2 FQNEAQ (reference sequence). After removal of 10 bases from V and 3 bases from J, the junction contained 9 bases not matched to a gene. CDR3 sequence reads: CAILGQRDYEQYF. CDR3 bases: TGTGCCATCCTGGGACAGAGGGACTACGAGCAGTACTTC.

This clone was observed a handful of times. The chain joins TRBV2 to TRBJ1-2; D is undetermined. The CDR3 loop spans 14 amino acids. The V and J ends lost 7 bases and 4 bases respectively, with 16 bases between them. Germline lookup yields CDR1 SNHLY and CDR2 FYNNEI. CDR3 amino acids: CASNVDGPSYGYTF. The CDR3 region has the DNA TGTGCCAGCAACGTCGACGGACCATCCTATGGCTACACCTTC.

V gene TRBV19 combines with J gene TRBJ2-2; no firm D call. V gave up 3 bases and J gave up 2 bases, with 10 bases separating them. There are 15 residues in the CDR3. Per the germline V gene, CDR1 is LNHDA and CDR2 is SQIVND (reference sequence). CDR3 sequence: CASSMSLQNTGELFF. The CDR3 DNA reads as TGTGCCAGTAGTATGTCACTGCAAAACACCGGGGAGCTGTTTTTT.

V and J are TRBV10-3 and TRBJ2-7; 9 positions match TRBD1. In germline, CDR1 is ENHRY, CDR2 SYGVKD. The CDR3 totals 16 residues. V lost 3 bases to trimming and J lost 4 bases; unmatched junction nucleotides: 10. The CDR3 nucleotides read TGTGCCATCAGTGAATTCCCGGGACAGGGTGCGTACGAGCAGTACTTC. Translated: CAISEFPGQGAYEQYF.

The V call is TRBV18, the J call TRBJ1-5, with a weak D call TRBD1 (6 bases). The V gene lost 3 bases and the J gene lost 6 bases, with 15 bases spanning the gap. This CDR3 has 15 residues. The germline V gene has CDR1 KGHSH and CDR2 LQKENI. CDR3 sequence (DNA): TGTGCCAGCTCACCGCCCGGGGGGGCGGCTCAGCCCCAGCATTTT. As protein: CASSPPGGAAQPQHF. Combining the CDR3 with reference TRBV18 and TRBJ1-5 gives the whole variable domain NAGVMQNPRHLVRRRGQEARLRCSPMKGHSHVYWYRQLPEEGLKFMVYLQKENIIDESGMPKERFSAEFPKEGPSILRIQQVVRGDSAAYFCASSPPGGAAQPQHFGDGTRLSIL.

The chain links TRBV2 to TRBJ1-3; the D gene is possibly TRBD1 (5 bases). The CDR3 runs 17 residues. Germline assignment: CDR1 SNHLY and CDR2 FYNNEI. V gave up 6 bases and J gave up 4 bases, with 22 bases separating them. The CDR3 DNA follows: TGTGCCAGCAGACGTATCCTCCAGGGAGGAGCAGGAAACACCATATATTTT. Translating it yields CASRRILQGGAGNTIYF.

This sequence joins TRBV30 and TRBJ1-2; D uncertain. CDR1 GTSNPN and CDR2 SVGIG come from the germline V gene (reference sequence). V lost 0 bases and J lost 8, with 10 bases in between. The CDR3 extends over 12 amino acids. The CDR3 DNA is TGTGCCTGGAGTGTCCTTCCGGGGGGCTACACCTTC. Its protein is CAWSVLPGGYTF.

The chain recombines TRBV15 with TRBJ1-1; 7 nucleotides agree with TRBD1. The V gene's germline CDR1 is LNHNV and CDR2 YYDKDF (reference sequence). The V gene end was trimmed by 5 bases and the J gene end by 1 base; junction bases not matched to a gene: 1. The CDR3 covers 13 residues. The CDR3 is CATSDRENTEAFF. The CDR3 DNA reads as TGTGCCACCAGCGACAGGGAGAACACTGAAGCTTTCTTT.

The chain employs TRBV4-2 and TRBJ2-7, with D perhaps matching TRBD2 (5 bases). The CDR3 sequence is 16 residues long. Trimming pared 5 bases from V and 0 bases from J, leaving 17 bases between. Germline-derived CDR1 and CDR2 are LGHNA and YNFKEQ. CDR3 sequence: CASSFDNSAFSYEQYF. In nucleotides, the CDR3 is TGTGCCAGCAGCTTTGACAATAGCGCGTTCTCCTACGAGCAGTACTTC.

V is TRBV28 and J is TRBJ1-2; 8 bases are shared with TRBD1. Per germline, CDR1 MDHEN and CDR2 SYDVKM. V dropped 8 bases and J dropped 5; count of bases not matched to a gene: 19. The length of the CDR3 is 17 residues. CDR3 in amino acids: CASLRTGTGPPGYGYTF. CDR3 nucleotides: TGTGCCAGCTTGAGGACCGGGACAGGACCACCAGGATATGGCTACACCTTC.

The CDR3 DNA reads TGTGCCAGCAGCTCGACAGAGAGGGGGAACTATGGCTACACCTTC. Translation gives CASSSTERGNYGYTF. The V and J genes are TRBV7-9 and TRBJ1-2, with D possibly matching TRBD1 (6 bases). This CDR3 spans 15 amino acids. The germline gives CDR1 SEHNR, CDR2 FQNEAQ (reference sequence). V was cut by 4 bases and J by 2 bases, with 14 bases left in between.

The J gene is TRBJ1-5, the V gene TRBV28; possible D gene TRBD1, 6 bases. This CDR3 region has 20 residues. Trimming took off 6 bases at V and 0 bases at J, with 27 bases between the two ends. In germline, CDR1 is MDHEN, CDR2 SYDVKM. CDR3 region: CASSKVTPGQLSNSNQPQHF. The CDR3 nucleotides are TGTGCCAGCAGCAAGGTGACGCCGGGACAATTATCTAATAGCAATCAGCCCCAGCATTTT. The full variable domain, its missing parts supplied by reference TRBV28 and TRBJ1-5, is DVKVTQSSRYLVKRTGEKVFLECVQDMDHENMFWYRQDPGLGLRLIYFSYDVKMKEKGDIPEGYSVSREKKERFSLILESASTNQTSMYLCASSKVTPGQLSNSNQPQHFGDGTRLSIL.

This sequence joins TRBV28 and TRBJ2-1; weak D call: TRBD1 (5 bases). Germline CDR1 and CDR2: MDHEN and SYDVKM. With 4 bases removed from V and 0 bases from J, the gap between germline ends came to 13 bases. CDR3 size: 16 residues. CDR3 loop: CASSSPTESSYNEQFF. CDR3 nucleotides: TGTGCCAGCAGTTCTCCGACAGAGAGCTCCTACAATGAGCAGTTCTTC.

This clone was seen just once. The rearrangement uses TRBV12-5 and TRBJ2-1; TRBD1 aligns across 9 bases. J lost 0 bases, V lost 6 bases, and 3 bases had no gene match. Germline assignment: CDR1 LGHNT and CDR2 FRNRAP. There are 15 residues in the CDR3. The CDR3 nucleotides are TGTGCTAGTGGACCGGGACAGGGCTCCTACAATGAGCAGTTCTTC. Encoded protein: CASGPGQGSYNEQFF.

This chain uses TRBV5-1 with TRBJ2-3; D perhaps matches TRBD1 (6 bases). Germline V gene sequence: CDR1 SGHRS, CDR2 YFSETQ. The CDR3 is 14 amino acids. The V end lost 0 bases, the J end lost 3 bases, and 8 bases lay between the germline ends. The chain's CDR3 is CASSLGQETDTQYF. For the CDR3, the DNA is TGCGCCAGCAGCTTGGGACAGGAGACAGATACGCAGTATTTT.

The chain links TRBV4-1 to TRBJ1-1; no clear D. This CDR3 is built from 14 residues. The V and J ends lost 3 bases and 2 bases respectively, with 10 bases between them. CDR1 and CDR2 from the germline V gene are MGHRA and YSYEKL. CDR3 protein: CASSQGSPNTEAFF. DNA for the CDR3: TGCGCCAGCAGCCAGGGCAGTCCCAACACTGAAGCTTTCTTT.

The chain has TRBV15 and TRBJ2-5; D unresolved. Germline V CDR1 and CDR2: LNHNV, YYDKDF (reference sequence). CDR3 length: 12 amino acids. The V end lost 0 bases, the J end lost 5 bases, and 4 bases lay between the germline ends. The CDR3 DNA reads as TGTGCCACCAGCAGAGATCGGGAGACCCAGTACTTC. Residues: CATSRDRETQYF.

The chain recombines TRBV7-9 with TRBJ1-6, with 9 bases that match TRBD1. The germline gives CDR1 SEHNR, CDR2 FQNEAQ (reference sequence). The CDR3 is 14 amino acids. The trim removed 4 bases at V and 11 bases at J, leaving 6 bases unmatched. The CDR3 loop is CASSSKGQGPPLHF. The CDR3 coding sequence is TGTGCCAGCAGCTCAAAGGGACAGGGACCACCCCTCCACTTT. Full variable domain (missing parts from reference TRBV7-9 and TRBJ1-6): DTGVSQNPRHKITKRGQNVTFRCDPISEHNRLYWYRQTLGQGPEFLTYFQNEAQLEKSRLLSDRFSAERPKGSFSTLEIQRTEQGDSAMYLCASSSKGQGPPLHFGNGTRLTVT.